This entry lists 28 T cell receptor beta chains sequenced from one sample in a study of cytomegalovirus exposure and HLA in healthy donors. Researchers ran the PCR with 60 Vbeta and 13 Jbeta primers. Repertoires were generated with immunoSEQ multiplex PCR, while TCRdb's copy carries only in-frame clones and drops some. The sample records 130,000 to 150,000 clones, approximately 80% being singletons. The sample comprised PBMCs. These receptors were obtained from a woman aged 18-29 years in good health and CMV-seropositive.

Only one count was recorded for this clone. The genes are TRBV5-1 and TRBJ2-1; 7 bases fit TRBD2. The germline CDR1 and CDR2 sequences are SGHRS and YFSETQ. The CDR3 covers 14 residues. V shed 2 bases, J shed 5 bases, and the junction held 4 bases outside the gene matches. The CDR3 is CASSLASGNNEQFF. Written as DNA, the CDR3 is TGCGCCAGCAGCTTAGCTAGCGGAAACAATGAGCAGTTCTTC.

The CDR3, as DNA: TGTGCCAGCAGCCTCGGGACAGGGGCTATTCAGTCCCTCCACTTT. Translating it yields CASSLGTGAIQSLHF. This chain joins TRBV6-5 and TRBJ1-6; 10 bases agree with TRBD1. From germline, CDR1 is MNHEY and CDR2 SVGAGI. This CDR3 is 15 amino acids long. V lost 6 bases to trimming and J lost 14 bases; unmatched junction nucleotides: 13.

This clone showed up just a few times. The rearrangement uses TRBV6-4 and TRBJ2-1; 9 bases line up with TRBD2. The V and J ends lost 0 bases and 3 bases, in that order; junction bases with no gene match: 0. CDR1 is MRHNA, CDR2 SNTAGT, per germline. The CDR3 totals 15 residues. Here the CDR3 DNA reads TGTGCCAGCAGTGACTCGCGGGGGGGCTACAATGAGCAGTTCTTC. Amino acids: CASSDSRGGYNEQFF.

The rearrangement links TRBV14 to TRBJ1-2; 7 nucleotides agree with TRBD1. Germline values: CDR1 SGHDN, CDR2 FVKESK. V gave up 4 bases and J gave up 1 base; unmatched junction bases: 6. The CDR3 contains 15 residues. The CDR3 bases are TGTGCCAGCAGCCTCAACAGGGGAAATAACTATGGCTACACCTTC. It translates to CASSLNRGNNYGYTF.

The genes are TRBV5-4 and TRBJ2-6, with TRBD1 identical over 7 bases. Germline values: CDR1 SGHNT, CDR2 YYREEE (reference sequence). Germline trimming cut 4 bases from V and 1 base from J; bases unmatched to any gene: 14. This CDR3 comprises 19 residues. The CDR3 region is CASSQPGQQGLSGANVLTF. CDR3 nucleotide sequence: TGTGCCAGCAGCCAACCGGGACAGCAGGGTTTGTCTGGGGCCAACGTCCTGACTTTC.

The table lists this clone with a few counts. CDR3 protein: CASSLTGVTEAFF. The CDR3 DNA follows: TGTGCCAGCAGCTTGACGGGGGTCACTGAAGCTTTCTTT. This chain joins TRBV5-4 and TRBJ1-1, with TRBD1 as a possible D gene (5 bases). This CDR3 is 13 amino acids long. Germline values: CDR1 SGHNT, CDR2 YYREEE (reference sequence). V lost 1 base and J lost 4, with 8 bases in between.

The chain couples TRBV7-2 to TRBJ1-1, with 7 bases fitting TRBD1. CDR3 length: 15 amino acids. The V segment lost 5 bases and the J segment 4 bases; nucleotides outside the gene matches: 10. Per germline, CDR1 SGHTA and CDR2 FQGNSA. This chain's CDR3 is CASSPRQGIFTEAFF. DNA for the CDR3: TGTGCCAGCAGCCCAAGACAGGGAATATTCACTGAAGCTTTCTTT.

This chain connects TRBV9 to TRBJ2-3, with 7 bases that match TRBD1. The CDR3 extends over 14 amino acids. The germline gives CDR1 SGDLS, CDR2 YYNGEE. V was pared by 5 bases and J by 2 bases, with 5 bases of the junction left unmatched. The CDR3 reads CASRGDSFTDTQYF. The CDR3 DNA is TGTGCCAGCAGAGGGGACAGCTTCACAGATACGCAGTATTTT.

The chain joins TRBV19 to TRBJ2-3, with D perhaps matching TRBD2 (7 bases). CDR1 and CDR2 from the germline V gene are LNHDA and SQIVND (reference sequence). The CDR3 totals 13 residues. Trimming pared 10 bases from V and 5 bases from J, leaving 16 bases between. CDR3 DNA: TGTGCCATCCCCGGGGGGCTAATAGATACGCAGTATTTT. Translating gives CAIPGGLIDTQYF.

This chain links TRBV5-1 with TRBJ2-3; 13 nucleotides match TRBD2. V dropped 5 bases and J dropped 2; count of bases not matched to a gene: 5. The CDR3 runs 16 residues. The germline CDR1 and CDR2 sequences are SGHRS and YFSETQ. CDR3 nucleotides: TGCGCCAGCAGTTCTGGACTAGCGGGGGACACAGATACGCAGTATTTT. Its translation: CASSSGLAGDTDTQYF.

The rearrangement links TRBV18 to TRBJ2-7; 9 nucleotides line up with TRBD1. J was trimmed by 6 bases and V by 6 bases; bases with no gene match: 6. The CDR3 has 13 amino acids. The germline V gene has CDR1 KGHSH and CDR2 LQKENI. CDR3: CASSKLQGAEQYF. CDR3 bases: TGTGCCAGCTCCAAACTACAGGGGGCCGAGCAGTACTTC.

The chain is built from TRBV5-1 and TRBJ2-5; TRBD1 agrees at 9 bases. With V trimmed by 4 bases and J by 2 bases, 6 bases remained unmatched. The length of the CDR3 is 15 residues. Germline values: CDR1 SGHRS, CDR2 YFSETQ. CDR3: CASSIPGTGQETQYF. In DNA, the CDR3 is TGCGCCAGCAGCATACCCGGGACAGGGCAAGAGACCCAGTACTTC.

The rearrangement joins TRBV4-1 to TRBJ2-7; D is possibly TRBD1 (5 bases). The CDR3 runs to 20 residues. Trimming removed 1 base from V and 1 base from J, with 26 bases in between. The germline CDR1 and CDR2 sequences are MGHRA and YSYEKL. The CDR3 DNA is TGCGCCAGCAGCCAAGCCTCAAGCTTTTCCAACAGGCCCCTATCCTACGAGCAGTACTTC. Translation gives CASSQASSFSNRPLSYEQYF.

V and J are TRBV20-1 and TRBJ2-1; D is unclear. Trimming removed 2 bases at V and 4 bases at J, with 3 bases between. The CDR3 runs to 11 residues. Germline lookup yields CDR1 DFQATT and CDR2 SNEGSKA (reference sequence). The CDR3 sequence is CSARQYNEQFF. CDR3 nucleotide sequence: TGCAGTGCTAGACAGTACAATGAGCAGTTCTTC.

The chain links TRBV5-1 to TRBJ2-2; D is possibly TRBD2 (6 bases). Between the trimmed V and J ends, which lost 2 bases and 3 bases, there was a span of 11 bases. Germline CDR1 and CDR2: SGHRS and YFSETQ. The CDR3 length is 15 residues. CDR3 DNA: TGCGCCAGCAGCTTATCGGGACTGGACACCGGGGAGCTGTTTTTT. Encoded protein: CASSLSGLDTGELFF.

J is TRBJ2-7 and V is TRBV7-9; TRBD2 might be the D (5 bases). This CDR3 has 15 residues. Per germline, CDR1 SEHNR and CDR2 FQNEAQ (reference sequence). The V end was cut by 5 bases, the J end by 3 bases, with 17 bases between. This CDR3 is CASSPSGEFHYEQYF. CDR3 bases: TGTGCCAGCAGCCCGTCTGGGGAGTTCCACTACGAGCAGTACTTC.

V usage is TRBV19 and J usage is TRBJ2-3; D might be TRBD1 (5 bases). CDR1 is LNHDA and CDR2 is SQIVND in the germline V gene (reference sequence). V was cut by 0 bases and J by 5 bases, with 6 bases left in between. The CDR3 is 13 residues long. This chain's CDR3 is CASSIDRGDTQYF. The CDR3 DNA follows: TGTGCCAGTAGTATAGATAGGGGAGATACGCAGTATTTT.

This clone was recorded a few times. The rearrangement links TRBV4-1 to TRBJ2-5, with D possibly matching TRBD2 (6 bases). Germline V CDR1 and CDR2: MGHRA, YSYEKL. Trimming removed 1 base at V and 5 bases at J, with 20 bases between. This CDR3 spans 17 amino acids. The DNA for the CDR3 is TGCGCCAGCAGCCAAGGAGGCACCCCCCTAGCGAGGGAGACCCAGTACTTC. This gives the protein CASSQGGTPLARETQYF.

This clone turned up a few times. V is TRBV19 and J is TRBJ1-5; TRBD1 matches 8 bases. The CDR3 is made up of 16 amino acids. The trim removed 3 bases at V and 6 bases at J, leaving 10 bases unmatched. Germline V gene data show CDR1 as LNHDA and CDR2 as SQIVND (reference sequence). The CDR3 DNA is TGTGCCAGTAGTATTGGCGGACAGGGTTCGCGTCAGCCCCAGCATTTT. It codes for CASSIGGQGSRQPQHF.

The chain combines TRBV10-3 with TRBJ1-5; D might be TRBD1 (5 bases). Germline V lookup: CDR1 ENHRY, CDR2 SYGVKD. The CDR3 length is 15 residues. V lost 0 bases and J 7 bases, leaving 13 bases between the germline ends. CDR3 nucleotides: TGTGCCATCAGTGAGTCGTTAGGGACTAAGCAGCCCCAGCATTTT. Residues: CAISESLGTKQPQHF.

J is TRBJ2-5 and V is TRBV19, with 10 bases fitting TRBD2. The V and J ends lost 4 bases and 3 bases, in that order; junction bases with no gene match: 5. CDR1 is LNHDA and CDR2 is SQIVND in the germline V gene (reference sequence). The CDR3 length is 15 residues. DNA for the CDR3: TGTGCCAGTAGTAAACTAGCGGGGCTGAAAGAGACCCAGTACTTC. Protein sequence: CASSKLAGLKETQYF.

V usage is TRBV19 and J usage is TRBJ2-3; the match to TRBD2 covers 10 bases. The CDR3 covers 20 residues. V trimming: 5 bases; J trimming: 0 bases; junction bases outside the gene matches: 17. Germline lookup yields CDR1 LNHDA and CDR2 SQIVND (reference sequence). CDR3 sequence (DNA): TGTGCCAGTAGTTCTTACTTTCTAGCGGGGGACGATCCTAGCACAGATACGCAGTATTTT. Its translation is CASSSYFLAGDDPSTDTQYF. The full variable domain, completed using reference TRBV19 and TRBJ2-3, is DGGITQSPKYLFRKEGQNVTLSCEQNLNHDAMYWYRQDPGQGLRLIYYSQIVNDFQKGDIAEGYSVSREKKESFPLTVTSAQKNPTAFYLCASSSYFLAGDDPSTDTQYFGPGTRLTVL.

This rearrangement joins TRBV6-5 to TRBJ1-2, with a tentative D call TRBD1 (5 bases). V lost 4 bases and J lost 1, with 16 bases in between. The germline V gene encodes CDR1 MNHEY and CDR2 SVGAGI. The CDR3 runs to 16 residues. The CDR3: CASSSSPGGVNYGYTF. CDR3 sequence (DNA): TGTGCCAGCAGTTCCTCCCCCGGGGGGGTTAACTATGGCTACACCTTC.

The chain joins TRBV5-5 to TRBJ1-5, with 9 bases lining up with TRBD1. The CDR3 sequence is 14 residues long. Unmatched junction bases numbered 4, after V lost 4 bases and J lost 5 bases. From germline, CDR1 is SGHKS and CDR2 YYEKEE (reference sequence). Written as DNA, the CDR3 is TGTGCCAGCAGCAGGACAGGGGCGTATCAGCCCCAGCATTTT. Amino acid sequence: CASSRTGAYQPQHF.

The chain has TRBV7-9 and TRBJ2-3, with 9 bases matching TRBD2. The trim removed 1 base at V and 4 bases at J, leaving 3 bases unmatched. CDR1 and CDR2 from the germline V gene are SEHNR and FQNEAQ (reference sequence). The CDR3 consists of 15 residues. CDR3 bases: TGTGCCAGCAGCTTAGGCGGGGGGGCGCCAGATACGCAGTATTTT. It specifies CASSLGGGAPDTQYF.

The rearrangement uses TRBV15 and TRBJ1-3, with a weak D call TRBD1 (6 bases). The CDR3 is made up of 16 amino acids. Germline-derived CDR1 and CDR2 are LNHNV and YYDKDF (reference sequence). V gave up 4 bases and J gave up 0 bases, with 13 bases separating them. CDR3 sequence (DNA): TGTGCCACCAGCACCCGACAGGCCTTCTCTGGAAACACCATATATTTT. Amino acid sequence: CATSTRQAFSGNTIYF. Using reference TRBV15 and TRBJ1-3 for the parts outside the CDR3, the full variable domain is DAMVIQNPRYQVTQFGKPVTLSCSQTLNHNVMYWYQQKSSQAPKLLFHYYDKDFNNEADTPDNFQSRRPNTSFCFLDIRSPGLGDTAMYLCATSTRQAFSGNTIYFGEGSWLTVV.

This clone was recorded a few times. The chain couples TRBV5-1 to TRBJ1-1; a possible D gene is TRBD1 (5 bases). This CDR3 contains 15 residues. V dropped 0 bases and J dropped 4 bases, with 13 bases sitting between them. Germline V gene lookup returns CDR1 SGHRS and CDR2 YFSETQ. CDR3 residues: CASSLDGGRSTEAFF. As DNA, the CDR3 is TGCGCCAGCAGCTTGGACGGGGGTCGGAGCACTGAAGCTTTCTTT. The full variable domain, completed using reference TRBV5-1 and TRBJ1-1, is KAGVTQTPRYLIKTRGQQVTLSCSPISGHRSVSWYQQTPGQGLQFLFEYFSETQRNKGNFPGRFSGRQFSNSRSEMNVSTLELGDSALYLCASSLDGGRSTEAFFGQGTRLTVV.

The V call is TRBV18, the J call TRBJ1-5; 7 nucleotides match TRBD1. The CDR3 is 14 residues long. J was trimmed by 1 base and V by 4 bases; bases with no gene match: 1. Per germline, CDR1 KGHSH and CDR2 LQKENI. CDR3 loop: CASSLTGSNQPQHF. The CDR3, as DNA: TGTGCCAGCTCACTGACAGGGAGCAATCAGCCCCAGCATTTT.